This TCR beta chain comes out of a study of blood T cell repertoires in COVID-19. Looking at the study overall: From T cells, B-cell-depleted T cells, or PBMCs came the material, which was cDNA or gDNA.

Source study methods: Amplification of reference gene primers provided the estimated nucleated cell counts. Profiling relied on immunoSEQ multiplex PCR, and the TCRdb table lists in-frame clones only, not all of them. V, J and clone size are those of that table, while D and trimming were read from the DNA. Of nearly 55,000 clones in the sample, about 91% were seen once. CDR1 and CDR2 (germline): LNHNV, YYDKDF (reference sequence). The V gene end was trimmed by 1 base and the J gene end by 3 bases; junction bases not matched to a gene: 7. The CDR3 has 18 amino acids. The genes are TRBV15 and TRBJ2-3, with 13 bases that match TRBD2. Sequenced: peripheral blood. This clonotype was obtained from a woman aged 55-69 years with active or convalescent COVID-19. The CDR3 region is CATSRGGTSGAGTDTQYF. In nucleotides, the CDR3 is TGTGCCACCAGCAGAGGGGGGACTAGCGGGGCGGGGACAGATACGCAGTATTTT.